The rows below give T cell receptor beta chains drawn from one sample of a study of Ad26.COV2.S vaccination and SARS-CoV-2 variants. The protocol was immunoSEQ multiplex PCR, while the TCRdb copy is restricted to in-frame clones and leaves out a portion. The data hold about 480,000 clones, with around 90% observed a single time. The sample here was peripheral blood, taken in a trial of Ad26.COV2.S vaccine versus placebo. The receptors were sampled from a person aged 18-60 years who received the Ad26.COV2.S COVID-19 vaccine or a placebo. Each CDR3 is given with its conserved first and last residue. D genes are given only for firm matches. A row's size may be missing; if present it is once, few, many or a size class.

NA	TRBV6-5	TRBJ2-7	NA	TGTGCCAGCAGAATGTTGAGCTCCTACGAGCAGTACTTC	CASRMLSSYEQYF
NA	TRBV2	TRBJ1-2	NA	TGTGCCAGCAGTGAAGATGCGGGGGACTATGGCTACACCTTC	CASSEDAGDYGYTF
TRBD1	TRBV6-2/TRBV6-3	TRBJ1-5	NA	TGTGCCAGCAGTTTCGACAGGGGATACAATCAGCCCCAGCATTTT	CASSFDRGYNQPQHF
TRBD2	TRBV27	TRBJ2-7	few	TGTGCCAGCAGTGGGGCGGGGGGCTACGAGCAGTACTTC	CASSGAGGYEQYF
NA	TRBV5-6	TRBJ1-2	NA	TGTGCCAGCAGCTGGAACCCCCAGTCGAACTATGGCTACACCTTC	CASSWNPQSNYGYTF
TRBD1	TRBV2	TRBJ1-5	few	TGTGCCAGCAGTTTCCGGGACAGGCTAAATCAGCCCCAGCATTTT	CASSFRDRLNQPQHF
NA	TRBV7-3	TRBJ2-1	NA	TGTGCCAGCAGCCCGCTTACCAGTAGCGCTTACAATGAGCAGTTCTTC	CASSPLTSSAYNEQFF
TRBD1	TRBV5-4	TRBJ1-2	NA	TGTGCCAGCAGCTTCAAGGACAGGTCCTATGGCTACACCTTC	CASSFKDRSYGYTF
NA	TRBV10-3	TRBJ2-7	NA	TGTGCCATCAGTGACATATCCTACGAGCAGTACTTC	CAISDISYEQYF
NA	TRBV9	TRBJ2-7	NA	TGTGCCAGCAGCGTAGGGTCCAGCTCAGGTAGCGAGCAGTACTTC	CASSVGSSSGSEQYF
NA	TRBV6-5	TRBJ1-1	NA	TGTGCCAGCAGTTACTCGTGGGTTGGCACTGAAGCTTTCTTT	CASSYSWVGTEAFF
TRBD1	TRBV30	TRBJ1-2	few	TGTGCCTGGCTGGGACAGCCCATTAACTATGGCTACACCTTC	CAWLGQPINYGYTF
NA	TRBV9	TRBJ1-4	few	TGTGCCAGCAGCGAATATGGACGGTCTAATGAAAAACTGTTTTTT	CASSEYGRSNEKLFF
TRBD1	TRBV5-5	TRBJ2-7	NA	TGTGCCAGCAGCCGCCAGACAGGGGGCCTGGACGAGCAGTACTTC	CASSRQTGGLDEQYF
TRBD2	TRBV5-4	TRBJ2-1	NA	TGTGCCAGCAGATTGGGGGGACTAGCGGAATACAATGAGCAGTTCTTC	CASRLGGLAEYNEQFF
TRBD2	TRBV28	TRBJ2-3	once	TGTGCCAGCAGTATGATAGCGGGGTTTTCAGATACGCAGTATTTT	CASSMIAGFSDTQYF
TRBD2	TRBV5-1	TRBJ2-7	NA	TGCGCCAGCAGCTTGGGGCTAGCGGCCTCCTACGAGCAGTACTTC	CASSLGLAASYEQYF
TRBD2	TRBV5-1	TRBJ2-1	NA	TGCGCCAGCAGCACGGGACTAGCGGAAAGCTCCTACAATGAGCAGTTCTTC	CASSTGLAESSYNEQFF
TRBD1	TRBV28	TRBJ1-5	NA	TGTGCCAGCAGCGACAGGGGCGGGATGAATCAGCCCCAGCATTTT	CASSDRGGMNQPQHF
TRBD1	TRBV4-1	TRBJ2-7	once	TGCGCCAGCAGACCGGGACAGGGAATTTACGAGCAGTACTTC	CASRPGQGIYEQYF
NA	TRBV27	TRBJ2-2	NA	TGTGCCAGCAGTCTCCGATTGGGCTCGGGCGGGGAGCTGTTTTTT	CASSLRLGSGGELFF
NA	TRBV28	TRBJ1-5	NA	TGTGCCAGCAGTTTAGGAGGGGTCAGTCAGCCCCAGCATTTT	CASSLGGVSQPQHF
NA	TRBV30	TRBJ1-5	NA	TGTGCCTGGAGTGTAGGAGGGGATCAGCCCCAGCATTTT	CAWSVGGDQPQHF
TRBD1	TRBV6-6	TRBJ2-1	NA	TGTGCCAGCAGCTCCGGACAGGGATTTTTGAATGAGCAGTTCTTC	CASSSGQGFLNEQFF
TRBD2	TRBV28	TRBJ2-7	NA	TGTGCCAGCAGTTATAAAAGGGGGACTAGTCGGTACGAGCAGTACTTC	CASSYKRGTSRYEQYF
NA	TRBV28	TRBJ1-5	NA	TGTGCCAGCAGTTTATTCAGGGTTCGGGAAGCAGGCAATCAGCCCCAGCATTTT	CASSLFRVREAGNQPQHF
NA	TRBV19	TRBJ2-1	NA	TGTGCCAGTAGTATAGACCAGGGGAGGCGTGAGCAGTTCTTC	CASSIDQGRREQFF
NA	TRBV15	TRBJ1-1	few	TGTGCCACCAGCAGAGATAGGGGGGGTACCGCTGAAGCTTTCTTT	CATSRDRGGTAEAFF
NA	TRBV24-1	TRBJ1-5	NA	TGTGCCACCAGTGCTGGGATGGGCAATCAGCCCCAGCATTTT	CATSAGMGNQPQHF
TRBD2	TRBV27	TRBJ2-3	NA	TGTGCCAGCCGGGGGGGATACACAGATACGCAGTATTTT	CASRGGYTDTQYF
NA	TRBV3-1/TRBV3-2	TRBJ2-2	NA	TGTGCCAGCAGCCAAGCTACCGGGGAGCTGTTTTTT	CASSQATGELFF
TRBD2	TRBV7-3	TRBJ2-1	NA	TGTGCCAGCAGCTCCTCCCGCGGGAGGGCCCTGGGGGAGCAGTTCTTC	CASSSSRGRALGEQFF
NA	TRBV7-2	TRBJ2-7	NA	TGTGCCAGCAGCTTAGGGGCGGTCAATTACGAGCAGTACTTC	CASSLGAVNYEQYF
NA	TRBV5-1	TRBJ2-2	NA	TGCGCCAGCAGCTTAACTCCGGACACCGGGGAGCTGTTTTTT	CASSLTPDTGELFF
NA	TRBV12-3/TRBV12-4	TRBJ2-7	NA	TGTGCCAGCAGTTTTGAACGGAACTACGAGCAGTACTTC	CASSFERNYEQYF
NA	TRBV7-9	TRBJ1-3	NA	TGTGCCAGCAGCCCAGGACTGCTCTCTGGAAACACCATATATTTT	CASSPGLLSGNTIYF
NA	TRBV9	TRBJ2-1	NA	TGTGCCAGCAGCCCTCACGACAGCCCTGTAAATGAGCAGTTCTTC	CASSPHDSPVNEQFF
NA	TRBV6-5	TRBJ1-1	NA	TGTGCCAGCAGCCGGGACCAGGTCACTGAAGCTTTCTTT	CASSRDQVTEAFF
NA	TRBV5-6	TRBJ2-7	NA	TGTGCCAGCACCCCCCGCTGGGGGGTCAGGGCCTACGAGCAGTACTTC	CASTPRWGVRAYEQYF
NA	TRBV23-1	TRBJ2-5	NA	TGCGCCAGAAAAGAAGACAGTAAAAAAGAGACCCAGTACTTC	CARKEDSKKETQYF
TRBD2	TRBV7-9	TRBJ2-1	NA	TGTGCCAGCAGCTTAGGCGGGAGGGCCTACAATGAGCAGTTCTTC	CASSLGGRAYNEQFF
NA	TRBV29-1	TRBJ1-1	NA	TGCAGCGTTGACAGGGGCGGTGAAGCTTTCTTT	CSVDRGGEAFF
TRBD1	TRBV2	TRBJ1-2	NA	TGTGCCAGCAGAGAGAACTCAGGGGGCGTTGGCTATGGCTACACCTTC	CASRENSGGVGYGYTF
TRBD2	TRBV9	TRBJ2-1	few	TGTGCCAGCAGCGTAGGGACTAGCGGGGCCCTACAGTTCTTC	CASSVGTSGALQFF
NA	TRBV11-2	TRBJ2-7	NA	TGTGCCAGCAGTCCCCTTGGGGCCGTCGGTAGGTACGAGCAGTACTTC	CASSPLGAVGRYEQYF
NA	TRBV4-3	TRBJ2-7	NA	TGCGCCAGCAGGGGAGACTACGAGCAGTACTTC	CASRGDYEQYF
NA	TRBV7-9	TRBJ1-1	NA	TGTGCCAGCAGCTTAATGAACACTGAAGCTTTCTTT	CASSLMNTEAFF
NA	TRBV9	TRBJ2-1	NA	TGTGCCAGCAGCGTAGACAGGGTTTCCTACAATGAGCAGTTCTTC	CASSVDRVSYNEQFF
TRBD1	TRBV4-3	TRBJ1-2	NA	TGCGCCAGCAGCCGAACGACAGGGGGCAACTATGGCTACACCTTC	CASSRTTGGNYGYTF
NA	TRBV7-2	TRBJ1-5	NA	TGTGCCAGCAGCTTAGTAGGACAGCCCCAGCATTTT	CASSLVGQPQHF
TRBD1	TRBV28	TRBJ1-3	once	TGTGCCAGCAGTTTGACCGCTCCAGGGGGCTCTGGAAACACCATATATTTT	CASSLTAPGGSGNTIYF
NA	TRBV11-2	TRBJ2-7	NA	TGTGCCAGCAGCTTAATCCTAGGCTACGAGCAGTACTTC	CASSLILGYEQYF
NA	TRBV19	TRBJ1-6	once	TGTGCCAGTACAATGAGCTATAATTCACCCCTCCACTTT	CASTMSYNSPLHF
TRBD2	TRBV7-8	TRBJ2-1	NA	TGTGCCAGCAGCTCAACTAGCGGGAGAAATGAGCAGTTCTTC	CASSSTSGRNEQFF
NA	TRBV27	TRBJ2-6	NA	TGTGCCAGCAGTTTATCTTCTGGGGCCAACGTCCTGACTTTC	CASSLSSGANVLTF